These 10 T cell receptor beta chains originate from one sample sequenced in a study of T cell responses to AZD1222 COVID-19 vaccine (TCRdb year 2021). Library construction relied on the immunoSEQ multiplex PCR assay. Held by TCRdb, this immuneACCESS table contains in-frame sequences only and omits some clones. Under half of the omission traces to an unresolved V gene where checked; the cause of the rest is unknown. In all, the sample holds under 150,000 clones, and around four fifths of those were seen once. Together, the top ten hold about 3.8% of the sample. The time point label of this sample denotes: baseline before first vaccination. Explained via the paper, the treatment or condition label denotes: meningococcal conjugate vaccine given as trial control. The material sequenced was peripheral blood, taken on day 0 of MenACWY control vaccination. The receptors derive from an adult in good health.

The chain links TRBV3-1 (or the pseudogene TRBV3-2) to TRBJ2-2; D ambiguous. V was shortened by 0 bases and J by 3 bases, with 5 bases between the two germline ends. The CDR3 is 14 residues long. Germline V CDR1 and CDR2: LGHDT, YNNKEL (reference sequence). The CDR3 coding sequence is TGTGCCAGCAGCCAAGAAACGCACACCGGGGAGCTGTTTTTT. The encoded protein is CASSQETHTGELFF.

J is TRBJ1-1 and V is TRBV9, with TRBD1 identical over 7 bases. Germline V gene data show CDR1 as SGDLS and CDR2 as YYNGEE. V was pared by 4 bases and J by 1 base, with 10 bases of the junction left unmatched. The CDR3 extends over 16 amino acids. The CDR3: CASSPGQVYGNTEAFF. The CDR3 coding sequence is TGTGCCAGCAGCCCCGGACAGGTCTACGGGAACACTGAAGCTTTCTTT.

The rearrangement links TRBV7-9 to TRBJ2-2, with D unclear. V lost 5 bases and J lost 6, with 10 bases in between. The CDR3 extends over 13 amino acids. CDR1 and CDR2 from the germline V gene are SEHNR and FQNEAQ (reference sequence). CDR3 sequence reads: CASSPSGAGELFF. CDR3 nucleotide sequence: TGTGCCAGCAGCCCCTCTGGGGCCGGGGAGCTGTTTTTT.

This clone was seen only a few times. The rearrangement links TRBV5-1 to TRBJ1-1; D might be TRBD1 (6 bases). Per the germline V gene, CDR1 is SGHRS and CDR2 is YFSETQ. Trimming removed 0 bases at V and 7 bases at J, with 10 bases between. The length of the CDR3 is 13 residues. CDR3 coding DNA: TGCGCCAGCAGCTTGGTAGGCAGGGGTGAAGCTTTCTTT. Translating gives CASSLVGRGEAFF. The full variable domain, rest sourced from reference TRBV5-1 and TRBJ1-1, is KAGVTQTPRYLIKTRGQQVTLSCSPISGHRSVSWYQQTPGQGLQFLFEYFSETQRNKGNFPGRFSGRQFSNSRSEMNVSTLELGDSALYLCASSLVGRGEAFFGQGTRLTVV.

This clone was observed a handful of times. V is TRBV27 and J is TRBJ2-3, with 8 nucleotides matching TRBD2. J lost 0 bases, V lost 10 bases, and 3 bases had no gene match. This CDR3 has 13 amino acids. Germline CDR1 MNHEY, CDR2 SMNVEV (reference sequence). The CDR3 DNA reads as TGTGCCACGGGGGGGCACAGCACAGATACGCAGTATTTT. Translating gives CATGGHSTDTQYF.

This CDR3 is CASSLGDRIGVSPLHF. DNA of the CDR3: TGTGCCAGCAGCTTAGGGGATCGAATCGGCGTTTCACCCCTCCACTTT. The rearrangement uses TRBV7-8 and TRBJ1-6, with D hard to call. The CDR3 loop spans 16 amino acids. Between the trimmed V and J ends, which lost 1 base and 9 bases, there was a span of 16 bases. CDR1 and CDR2 from the germline V gene are SGHVS and FQNEAQ.

The CDR3 coding sequence is TGTGCCAGCAGCGTCGGGGACTCGGTGACTAATGAAAAACTGTTTTTT. Its protein product is CASSVGDSVTNEKLFF. The rearrangement joins TRBV9 to TRBJ1-4, with TRBD1 as a possible D gene (5 bases). This CDR3 is built from 16 residues. Trimming took off 2 bases at V and 2 bases at J, with 13 bases between the two ends. Per the germline V gene, CDR1 is SGDLS and CDR2 is YYNGEE.

With respect to this clone: It may be a read error: a sequence one base away is much more abundant. The rearrangement joins TRBV6-5 to TRBJ2-2; no firm D call. Trimming pared 4 bases from V and 3 bases from J, leaving 3 bases between. CDR1 is MNHEY, CDR2 SVGAGI, per germline. CDR3 length equals 12 residues. The CDR3, as DNA: TGTGCCAGCAGTTGGGACACCGGGGAGCTGTTTTTT. Protein: CASSWDTGELFF.

V gene TRBV6-5 combines with J gene TRBJ1-1; TRBD1 is a possible D gene (5 bases). Germline CDR1 and CDR2: MNHEY and SVGAGI. V dropped 6 bases and J dropped 4 bases, with 9 bases sitting between them. This CDR3 contains 12 residues. CDR3 in DNA: TGTGCCAGCAGCGGAGGGACCACTGAAGCTTTCTTT. Translation: CASSGGTTEAFF.

This clone appeared once. The chain uses TRBV18 and TRBJ1-1; 7 nucleotides agree with TRBD1. CDR3 length: 16 residues. V lost 2 bases, J lost 1 base, and 7 bases stayed unmatched. Per the germline V gene, CDR1 is KGHSH and CDR2 is LQKENI. CDR3 bases: TGTGCCAGCTCACCAGACTCCGGGACAGCGAACACTGAAGCTTTCTTT. Amino acid sequence: CASSPDSGTANTEAFF.